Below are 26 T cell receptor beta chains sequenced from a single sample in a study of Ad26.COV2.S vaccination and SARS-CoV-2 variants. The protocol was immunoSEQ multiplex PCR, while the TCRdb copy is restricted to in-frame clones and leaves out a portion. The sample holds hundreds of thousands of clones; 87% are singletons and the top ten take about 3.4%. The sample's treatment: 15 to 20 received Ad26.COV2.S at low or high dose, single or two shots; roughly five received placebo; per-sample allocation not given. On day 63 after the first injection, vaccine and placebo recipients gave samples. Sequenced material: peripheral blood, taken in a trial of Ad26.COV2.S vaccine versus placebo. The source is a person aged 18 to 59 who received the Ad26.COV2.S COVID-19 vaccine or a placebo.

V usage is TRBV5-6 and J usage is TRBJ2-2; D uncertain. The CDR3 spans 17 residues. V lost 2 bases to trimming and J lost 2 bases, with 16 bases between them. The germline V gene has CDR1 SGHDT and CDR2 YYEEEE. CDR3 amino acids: CASSFPLVTSNTGELFF. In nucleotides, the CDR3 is TGTGCCAGCAGCTTTCCATTGGTGACAAGTAACACCGGGGAGCTGTTTTTT.

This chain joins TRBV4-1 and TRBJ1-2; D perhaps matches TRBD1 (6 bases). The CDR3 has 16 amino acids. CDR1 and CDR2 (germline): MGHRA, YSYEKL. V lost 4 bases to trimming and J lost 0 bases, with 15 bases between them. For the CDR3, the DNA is TGCGCCAGCAGCCTCCGGACAGCCAGCCCTAACTATGGCTACACCTTC. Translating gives CASSLRTASPNYGYTF.

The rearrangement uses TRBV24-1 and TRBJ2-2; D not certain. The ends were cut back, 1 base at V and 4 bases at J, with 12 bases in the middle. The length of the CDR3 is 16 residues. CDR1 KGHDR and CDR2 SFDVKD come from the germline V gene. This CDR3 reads CATSDLGRFSTGELFF. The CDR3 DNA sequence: TGTGCCACCAGTGATTTAGGCAGGTTCAGCACCGGGGAGCTGTTTTTT.

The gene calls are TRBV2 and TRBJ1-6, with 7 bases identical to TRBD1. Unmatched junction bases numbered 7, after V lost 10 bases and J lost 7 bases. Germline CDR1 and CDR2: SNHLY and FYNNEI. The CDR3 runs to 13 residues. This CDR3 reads CAIDRDGNSPLHF. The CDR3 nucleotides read TGTGCCATCGACAGGGATGGAAATTCACCCCTCCACTTT.

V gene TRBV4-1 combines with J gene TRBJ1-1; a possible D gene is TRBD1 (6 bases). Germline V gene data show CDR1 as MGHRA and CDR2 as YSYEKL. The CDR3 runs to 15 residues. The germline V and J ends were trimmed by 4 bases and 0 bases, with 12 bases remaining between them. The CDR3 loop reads CASSRTGTLNTEAFF. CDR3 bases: TGCGCCAGCAGCCGAACCGGGACATTGAACACTGAAGCTTTCTTT.

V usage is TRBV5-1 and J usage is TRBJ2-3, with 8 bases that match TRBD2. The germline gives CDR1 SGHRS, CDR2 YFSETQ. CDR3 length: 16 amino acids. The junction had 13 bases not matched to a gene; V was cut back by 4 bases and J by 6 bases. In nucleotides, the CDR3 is TGCGCCAGCAGCATCCGACTAGCGCCGGGCCAGGATACGCAGTATTTT. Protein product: CASSIRLAPGQDTQYF.

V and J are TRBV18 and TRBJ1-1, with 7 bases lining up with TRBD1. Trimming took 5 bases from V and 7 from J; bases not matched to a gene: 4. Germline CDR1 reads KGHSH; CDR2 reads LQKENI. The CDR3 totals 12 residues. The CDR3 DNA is TGTGCCAGCTCAGAGACAGGGTTTGAAGCTTTCTTT. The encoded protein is CASSETGFEAFF. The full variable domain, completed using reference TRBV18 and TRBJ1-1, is NAGVMQNPRHLVRRRGQEARLRCSPMKGHSHVYWYRQLPEEGLKFMVYLQKENIIDESGMPKERFSAEFPKEGPSILRIQQVVRGDSAAYFCASSETGFEAFFGQGTRLTVV.

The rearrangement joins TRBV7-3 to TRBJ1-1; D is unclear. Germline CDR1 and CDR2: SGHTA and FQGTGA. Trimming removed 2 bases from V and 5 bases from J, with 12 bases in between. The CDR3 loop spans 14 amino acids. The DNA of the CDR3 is TGTGCCAGCAGCTTATACCGGGAGGCTACTGAAGCTTTCTTT. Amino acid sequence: CASSLYREATEAFF.

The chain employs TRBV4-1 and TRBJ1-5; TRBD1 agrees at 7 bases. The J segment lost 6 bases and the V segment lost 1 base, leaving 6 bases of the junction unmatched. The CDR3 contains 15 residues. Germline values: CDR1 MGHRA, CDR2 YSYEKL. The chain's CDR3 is CASSQGQGYTQPQHF. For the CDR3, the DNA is TGCGCCAGCAGCCAAGGACAGGGTTATACTCAGCCCCAGCATTTT.

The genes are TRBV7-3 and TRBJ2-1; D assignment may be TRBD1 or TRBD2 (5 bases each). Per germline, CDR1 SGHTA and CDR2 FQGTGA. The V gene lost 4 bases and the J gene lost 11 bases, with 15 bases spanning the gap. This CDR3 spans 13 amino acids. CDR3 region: CASSWDAARKQFF. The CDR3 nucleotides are TGTGCCAGCAGCTGGGACGCGGCGAGAAAGCAGTTCTTC.

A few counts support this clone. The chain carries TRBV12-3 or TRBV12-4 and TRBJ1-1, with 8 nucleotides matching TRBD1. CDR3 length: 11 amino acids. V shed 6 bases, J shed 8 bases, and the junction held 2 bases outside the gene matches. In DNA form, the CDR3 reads TGTGCCAGCAGAAGGACAGGGGAAGCTTTCTTT. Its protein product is CASRRTGEAFF.

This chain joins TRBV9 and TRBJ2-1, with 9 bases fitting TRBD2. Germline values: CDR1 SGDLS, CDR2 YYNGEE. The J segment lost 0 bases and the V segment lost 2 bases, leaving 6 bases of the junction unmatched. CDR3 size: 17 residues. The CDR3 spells CASSVAAGGRSYNEQFF. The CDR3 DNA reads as TGTGCCAGCAGCGTCGCAGCGGGGGGTCGCTCCTACAATGAGCAGTTCTTC.

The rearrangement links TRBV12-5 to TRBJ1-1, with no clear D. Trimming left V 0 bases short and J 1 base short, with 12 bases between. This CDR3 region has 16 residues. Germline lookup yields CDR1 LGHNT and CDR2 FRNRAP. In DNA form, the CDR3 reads TGTGCTAGTGGTTTGGTACTTCGAGAATCGAACACTGAAGCTTTCTTT. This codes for CASGLVLRESNTEAFF.

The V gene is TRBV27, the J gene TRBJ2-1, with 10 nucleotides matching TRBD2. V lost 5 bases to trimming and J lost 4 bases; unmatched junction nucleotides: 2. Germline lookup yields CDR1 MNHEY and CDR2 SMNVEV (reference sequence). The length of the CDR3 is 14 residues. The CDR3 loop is CASSGLAAYNEQFF. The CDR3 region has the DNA TGTGCCAGCAGTGGACTAGCGGCATACAATGAGCAGTTCTTC.

CDR3 in amino acids: CASSSRGATSSLPGELFF. The CDR3 DNA reads as TGTGCCAGCAGCTCCCGAGGGGCCACTAGCTCTCTCCCCGGGGAGCTGTTTTTT. The chain recombines TRBV7-9 with TRBJ2-2; tentative D call: TRBD2 (6 bases). Trimming removed 4 bases from V and 6 bases from J, with 24 bases in between. Germline CDR1 reads SEHNR; CDR2 reads FQNEAQ (reference sequence). The CDR3 extends over 18 amino acids.

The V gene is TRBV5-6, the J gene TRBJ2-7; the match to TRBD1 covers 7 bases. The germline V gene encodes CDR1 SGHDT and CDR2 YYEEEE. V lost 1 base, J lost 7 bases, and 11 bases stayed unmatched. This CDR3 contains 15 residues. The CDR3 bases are TGTGCCAGCAGCTTGTTTACAGGGGTAATTCGTGAGCAGTACTTC. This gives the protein CASSLFTGVIREQYF.

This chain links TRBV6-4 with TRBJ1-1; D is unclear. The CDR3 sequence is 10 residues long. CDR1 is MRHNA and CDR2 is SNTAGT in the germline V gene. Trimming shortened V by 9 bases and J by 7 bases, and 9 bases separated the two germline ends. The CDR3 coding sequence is TGTGCCAGGGCCGTGTTTGAAGCTTTCTTT. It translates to CARAVFEAFF.

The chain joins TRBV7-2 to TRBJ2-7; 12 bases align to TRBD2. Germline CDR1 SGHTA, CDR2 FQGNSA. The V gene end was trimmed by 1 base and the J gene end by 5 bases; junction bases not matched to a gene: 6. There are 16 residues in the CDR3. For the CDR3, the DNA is TGTGCCAGCAGCTTAGTTCGACTAGCGGGGGACGACGAGCAGTACTTC. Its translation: CASSLVRLAGDDEQYF.

CDR3 sequence reads: CASSPGRGSYEQYF. The CDR3 region has the DNA TGTGCCAGCAGCCCAGGACGGGGCTCCTACGAGCAGTACTTC. The chain couples TRBV5-6 to TRBJ2-7; tentative D call: TRBD2 (5 bases). This CDR3 contains 14 residues. Germline loops: CDR1 SGHDT, CDR2 YYEEEE. The V end was cut by 4 bases, the J end by 0 bases, with 11 bases between.

The CDR3 loop is CASSDVEKLFF. CDR3 DNA: TGTGCCAGCAGTGATGTGGAAAAACTGTTTTTT. The genes are TRBV6-1 and TRBJ1-4; D is uncertain. Germline assignment: CDR1 MNHNS and CDR2 SASEGT. This CDR3 has 11 amino acids. With 3 bases removed from V and 8 bases from J, the gap between germline ends came to 4 bases.

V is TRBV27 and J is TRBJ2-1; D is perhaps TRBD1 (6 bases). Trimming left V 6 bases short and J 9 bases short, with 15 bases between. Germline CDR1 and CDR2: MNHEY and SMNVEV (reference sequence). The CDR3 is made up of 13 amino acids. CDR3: CASSHGPGAEQFF. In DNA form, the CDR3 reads TGTGCCAGCAGCCACGGACCAGGGGCTGAGCAGTTCTTC.

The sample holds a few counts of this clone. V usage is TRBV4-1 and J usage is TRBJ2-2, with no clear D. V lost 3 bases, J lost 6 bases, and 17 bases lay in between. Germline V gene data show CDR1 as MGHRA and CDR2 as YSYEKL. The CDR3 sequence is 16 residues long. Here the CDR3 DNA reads TGCGCCAGCAGCCAGCCCCCGAGGCCCGGCGCCGGGGAGCTGTTTTTT. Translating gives CASSQPPRPGAGELFF.

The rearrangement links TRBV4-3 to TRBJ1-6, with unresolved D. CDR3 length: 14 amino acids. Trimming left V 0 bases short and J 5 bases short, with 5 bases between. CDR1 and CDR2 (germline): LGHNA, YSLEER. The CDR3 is CASSQDRNNSPLHF. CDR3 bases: TGCGCCAGCAGCCAAGACAGAAATAATTCACCCCTCCACTTT.

The CDR3 nucleotides are TGTGCCTTGAACTATGGCTACACCTTC. Protein sequence: CALNYGYTF. The V and J genes are TRBV30 and TRBJ1-2; unclear D gene. The CDR3 runs 9 residues. V lost 7 bases to trimming and J lost 2 bases, with 2 bases between them. CDR1 is GTSNPN and CDR2 is SVGIG in the germline V gene (reference sequence).

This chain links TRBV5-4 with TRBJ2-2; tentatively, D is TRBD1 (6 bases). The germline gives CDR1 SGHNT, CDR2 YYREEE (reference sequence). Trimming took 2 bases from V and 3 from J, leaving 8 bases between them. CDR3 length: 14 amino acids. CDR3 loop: CASSFYRDTGELFF. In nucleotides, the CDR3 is TGTGCCAGCAGCTTTTACAGGGACACCGGGGAGCTGTTTTTT.

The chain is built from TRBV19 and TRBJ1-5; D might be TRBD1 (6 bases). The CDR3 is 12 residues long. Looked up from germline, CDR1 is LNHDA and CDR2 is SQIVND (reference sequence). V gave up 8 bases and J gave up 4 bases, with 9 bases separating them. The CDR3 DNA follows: TGTGCCAGTCGAACAGGGAATCAGCCCCAGCATTTT. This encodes CASRTGNQPQHF.